The source of this TCR beta chain is a study of regulatory T cells in long-lasting Graves disease. Study-level information: Those Graves' patients who were newly diagnosed had been on antithyroid drugs under 3 months.

The time point here: newly diagnosed GD, antithyroid drugs for less than 3 months. After RNA was extracted from PBMCs, the TCR library was made from it. An endocrinology department in Xi'an, China, supplied the patients. Germline V lookup: CDR1 MNHEY, CDR2 SVGEGT. Unmatched junction bases numbered 11, after V lost 7 bases and J lost 2 bases. The CDR3 covers 16 residues. According to the study, TCR beta libraries were built with iRepertoire HTBI primers and CDR3-region Arm-PCR. TCRdb recomputed calls from the multiplex PCR reads with MiXCR, one row per CDR3 protein. The data show under 250,000 distinct CDR3 sequences, approximately 18% seen once. This clonotype was counted at least ten times. These data also formed part of another study, on T cells in Graves' hyperthyroidism and ophthalmopathy. That report adds: The model made its ophthalmopathy prediction, and onset followed a median approximately six months later.

Sequenced here: peripheral blood mononuclear cells (PBMCs), sampled at new diagnosis, from a patient treated with antithyroid drugs. This chain links TRBV6-2 or TRBV6-3 with TRBJ2-7; 10 nucleotides line up with TRBD1. The clonotype originates from a woman in her 30s with Graves disease. CDR3 in amino acids: CASILKSGTGAYEQYF. The CDR3 DNA reads as TGTGCCAGCATCCTAAAGTCTGGGACAGGGGCCTACGAGCAGTACTTC.